A single T cell receptor beta chain is shown here with its context. The target antigen is unknown. The table came from immunoSEQ multiplex PCR; TCRdb's copy has only in-frame clones and leaves some out. Of approximately 7,400 clones in the sample, 60% to 80% are singletons; the top ten hold roughly 7.3%. The data are from a study of T cell repertoires in ileal Crohn's disease. In the study overall: Median disease duration was roughly 8.5 years; about 37% smoked at surgery. M6 samples are neoterminal ileum biopsies from postoperative colonoscopy. Whole-study findings and limits: Within the first postoperative year, endoscopy came at median approximately 6.9 months. Clonality above 26.8% at surgery always came with endoscopic recurrence.

The J segment lost 5 bases and the V segment lost 4 bases, leaving 12 bases of the junction unmatched. Germline lookup yields CDR1 LGHNA and CDR2 YNFKEQ. CDR3 length: 16 amino acids. Time point described: neoterminal ileum biopsy at postoperative endoscopy, about 6 months after surgery. The clonotype was recovered from an adult with Crohn's disease. Input material: ileal tissue. The chain combines TRBV4-2 with TRBJ1-1; 8 bases map to TRBD1. As DNA, the CDR3 is TGTGCCAGCAGCCTTGGACAGGGTAGAGTTAGGACTGAAGCTTTCTTT. Its translation is CASSLGQGRVRTEAFF.